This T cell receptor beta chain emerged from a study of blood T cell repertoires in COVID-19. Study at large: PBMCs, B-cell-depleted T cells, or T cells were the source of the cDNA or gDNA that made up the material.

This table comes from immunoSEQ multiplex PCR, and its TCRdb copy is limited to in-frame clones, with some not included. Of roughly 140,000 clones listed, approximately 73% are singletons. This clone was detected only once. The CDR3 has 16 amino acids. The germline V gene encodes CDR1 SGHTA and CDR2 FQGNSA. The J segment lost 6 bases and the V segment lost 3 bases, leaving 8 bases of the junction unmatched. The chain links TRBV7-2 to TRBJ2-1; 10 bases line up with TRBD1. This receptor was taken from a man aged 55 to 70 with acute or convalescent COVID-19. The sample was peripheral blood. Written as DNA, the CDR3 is TGTGCCAGCAGCTTGGGTGGGACAGGGGCCCTCAATGAGCAGTTCTTC. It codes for CASSLGGTGALNEQFF.